This T cell receptor beta chain is from a study of blood T cell repertoires in COVID-19 (TCRdb year 2020). Background on the whole study: Collaborator samples came from the United States, Italy and Spain and covered acute and convalescent phases of COVID-19. The prospective study material was composed of cDNA or gDNA derived from T cells, B-cell-depleted T cells, or PBMCs. Subjects who had been exposed to COVID-19, were actively infected with it, or had recovered from it provided the deeply sampled blood TCRbeta repertoires that made up the dataset. The repertoires were made available in a free public database intended to serve as a resource for research on the immune response to SARS-CoV-2. Samples came from the ongoing ImmuneRACE study (first 160 participants) plus 1,254 subjects from 6 global collaborators. Nearly every sample came with metadata listing a de-identified subject ID, COVID-19 status, age in years and sex. Where HLA class I and class II types were available, the types were taken from metadata supplied by the sample provider, not from assay-based typing.

TCRbeta CDR3 regions were amplified from genomic DNA using the immunoSEQ Assay, a bias-controlled multiplex PCR. Under the source paper's analysis protocol: The number of nucleated cells in each sample was estimated from the amplification of reference gene primers within the assay. To quantify the absolute abundance of each unique TCRbeta CDR3 rearrangement, sequence reads were collapsed and filtered. Productive Simpson clonality was computed per sample as the square root of Simpson's diversity index over productive rearrangements. TCRdb's version of the immuneACCESS table is confined to in-frame rearrangements and falls short of the full clone set. An unresolved V gene accounts for under half of the shortfall where checked; the remainder is of unknown origin. Clone size and the V and J calls come from that table; the DNA yielded D and trimming. Here the sample has around 82,000 clones; 90% occur a single time. The ten most abundant clones make up about 7% of the sample.

The CDR3 numbers 13 residues from cysteine through phenylalanine. Just the 39-base CDR3 DNA is kept, in frame starting at base 1. Cut back by 4 bases and 0 bases, the V and J ends lie 7 bases apart. From a lookup of the germline V gene (reference sequence), CDR1 and CDR2 are GTSNPN and SVGIG. Overall study outcomes, separate from this receptor: Clinical and demographic metadata were provided uncurated, with the amount varying by source and participant.

In the case of this clone: It lacks a known antigen. No qualities accompany the bases; no much larger clone lies one base away.

Collaborating institutions collected whole blood in K2EDTA tubes following their own protocols. For TCRbeta analysis, collaborators shipped samples in one of three forms: frozen whole blood, isolated PBMCs, or DNA extracted from either of those sample types. This TCR was recovered from a human donor in a cohort sampled during active COVID-19. Material for sequencing was peripheral blood. Rearrangement joined TRBV30 to TRBJ1-5, with a tentative D gene TRBD1 over 5 matching bases. CDR3 protein: CAWTGSSNQPQHF. In nucleotide form, the sequence is TGTGCCTGGACAGGGTCTAGCAATCAGCCCCAGCATTTT.